What follows describes a single T cell receptor beta chain. Antigen specificity is unknown. The data originate from a study of shared clonotypes between healthy human individuals. Study background: The study drew on two women and a few men aged 18 to 49 as donors. General study points: Blood alone was sampled, and tissue repertoires likely differ.

Germline CDR1 reads MGHRA; CDR2 reads YSYEKL. The CDR3 is 15 amino acids. V trimming: 1 base; J trimming: 9 bases; junction bases outside the gene matches: 7. Clones were read by immunoSEQ multiplex PCR, and TCRdb kept only the in-frame ones, dropping some. The table records 330,000 or so clones, around 67% of them present only once. The J gene is TRBJ2-1, the V gene TRBV4-1; 9 nucleotides match TRBD2. Sequencing was carried out using memory CD4+ T cells sorted from blood. Subset reported: CD45RA-negative fraction. The clonotype was recovered from a man between 25 and 39 years old in good health. The DNA of the CDR3 is TGCGCCAGCAGCCAAGTTTGGCGGGAGGGTGGTGAGCAGTTCTTC. Residues: CASSQVWREGGEQFF.